This TCR beta chain is from a study of CD8 T cells in Susac syndrome. Germline V gene sequence: CDR1 SQVTM, CDR2 ANQGSEA. Trimming took 6 bases from V and 2 from J, leaving 13 bases between them. The CDR3 contains 14 residues. RNA amounts of about 0.5 to 1 ug underwent reverse transcription with random hexamers. Amplification of TCR beta CDR3 used immunoSEQ multiplex PCR across 54 Vbeta and 13 Jbeta. TCRdb re-called the immunoSEQ multiplex PCR reads with MiXCR, one entry per CDR3 protein. Seen here are approximately 230,000 distinct CDR3 sequences, just under 95% observed once, and the top ten hold 0.07% to 0.09%.

The clonotype originates from a human donor with multiple sclerosis. Sequences were obtained from CD4+ T cells from PBMCs. This chain connects TRBV29-1 to TRBJ2-2, with D tentatively TRBD1 (6 bases). Here the CDR3 DNA reads TGCAGCGTCGCCGGGACAAAAAACACCGGGGAGCTGTTTTTT. Its translation: CSVAGTKNTGELFF.